Sequencing of this T cell receptor beta chain was carried out in a study of human versus mouse CDR3 diversity and MHC coevolution. The study, taken as a whole, reports: By iCHAO1, human TCR beta clonotypes numbered 1.5 million to 2 million, the most. On average, humans showed more CDR3 deletions and insertions than mice.

TCRdb's copy holds only in-frame clones and misses some; the assay was immunoSEQ multiplex PCR. The table records 75,000 to 90,000 clones, around 93% of them present only once. V dropped 6 bases and J dropped 4 bases, with 18 bases sitting between them. Germline CDR1 MRHNA, CDR2 SNTAGT. The length of the CDR3 is 15 residues. As for this clone: Its antigen is not identified.

This TCR derives from a person between 25 and 75 years old in good health. The rearrangement links TRBV6-4 to TRBJ1-2, with D perhaps TRBD1 (6 bases). The specimen sequenced was naive CD4+ T cells from blood. Subset given: CD45RO-negative CD62L-positive naive CD4 T cells. CDR3 coding DNA: TGTGCCAGCAGGGAATTGAGTTCAGGGGCCTATGGCTACACCTTC. This codes for CASRELSSGAYGYTF.